This passage covers 15 T cell receptor beta chains from one sample sequenced in a study of OX40 agonist ivuxolimab in advanced cancers. Assay: immunoSEQ multiplex PCR; the TCRdb copy retains only in-frame clones and omits some. The table records roughly 48,000 clones, over 60% of them present only once. Here the sequenced sample was CD4+ or CD8+ T cells sorted from blood, taken in a trial of the OX40 agonist ivuxolimab. These receptors all come from an adult with an advanced solid tumor such as melanoma, head and neck, liver or kidney cancer.

The chain couples TRBV5-4 to TRBJ1-6; D not resolved. CDR3 length equals 13 residues. V lost 3 bases and J lost 9, with 10 bases in between. Germline V lookup: CDR1 SGHNT, CDR2 YYREEE (reference sequence). The CDR3 DNA sequence: TGTGCCAGCAGCTCTGAGACGGGTTCACCCCTCCACTTT. It is translated as CASSSETGSPLHF.

This chain joins TRBV6-1 and TRBJ2-7; TRBD2 agrees at 14 bases. Unmatched junction bases numbered 13, after V lost 0 bases and J lost 3 bases. Germline V gene lookup returns CDR1 MNHNS and CDR2 SASEGT. The CDR3 has 20 residues. Here the CDR3 DNA reads TGTGCCAGCAGTGAAGCCAGCCCGGGGTCGGGGACTAGCGGGAGCTACGAGCAGTACTTC. Its translation: CASSEASPGSGTSGSYEQYF.

This chain uses TRBV2 with TRBJ2-3, with TRBD2 as a possible D gene (6 bases). Germline lookup yields CDR1 SNHLY and CDR2 FYNNEI. This CDR3 has 12 amino acids. V was clipped by 11 bases and J by 6 bases, with 15 bases between them. The CDR3 DNA follows: TGTGCCGGCCGGGACCGGGGGGATACGCAGTATTTT. Encoded protein: CAGRDRGDTQYF. The full variable domain, rest sourced from reference TRBV2 and TRBJ2-3, is EPEVTQTPSHQVTQMGQEVILRCVPISNHLYFYWYRQILGQKVEFLVSFYNNEISEKSEIFDDQFSVERPDGSNFTLKIRSTKLEDSAMYFCAGRDRGDTQYFGPGTRLTVL.

This chain connects TRBV29-1 to TRBJ1-2; a weak D match, TRBD1 (5 bases). Germline V lookup: CDR1 SQVTM, CDR2 ANQGSEA. The CDR3 loop spans 17 amino acids. Trimming pared 0 bases from V and 2 bases from J, leaving 19 bases between. The CDR3: CSVEDYRRDGRNYGYTF. CDR3 nucleotides: TGCAGCGTTGAAGATTATCGCCGGGACGGCCGAAACTATGGCTACACCTTC.

This chain connects TRBV5-1 to TRBJ1-3; 9 bases match TRBD1. Germline CDR1 is SGHRS and CDR2 is YFSETQ. Germline trimming cut 3 bases from V and 4 bases from J; bases unmatched to any gene: 5. The CDR3 is 15 residues long. CDR3 DNA: TGCGCCAGCAGCTCCGGACAGGGGACCGGAAACACCATATATTTT. As protein: CASSSGQGTGNTIYF.

The chain employs TRBV18 and TRBJ2-2, with 7 bases identical to TRBD1. The CDR3 is 16 amino acids. V gave up 3 bases and J gave up 0 bases; unmatched junction bases: 4. Germline CDR1 is KGHSH and CDR2 is LQKENI. The CDR3 DNA sequence: TGTGCCAGCTCACCCGACAGGGCCTCGAACACCGGGGAGCTGTTTTTT. The encoded protein is CASSPDRASNTGELFF. Filled out from reference TRBV18 and TRBJ2-2, the complete variable domain reads NAGVMQNPRHLVRRRGQEARLRCSPMKGHSHVYWYRQLPEEGLKFMVYLQKENIIDESGMPKERFSAEFPKEGPSILRIQQVVRGDSAAYFCASSPDRASNTGELFFGEGSRLTVL.

V gene TRBV2 combines with J gene TRBJ1-1, with a weak D call TRBD1 (5 bases). Trimming left V 7 bases short and J 4 bases short, with 16 bases between. The CDR3 runs 14 residues. Germline lookup yields CDR1 SNHLY and CDR2 FYNNEI. The CDR3 here is CASTKERGATEAFF. CDR3 coding DNA: TGTGCCAGCACAAAGGAGAGGGGCGCCACTGAAGCTTTCTTT.

This clone was counted only a few times. The genes are TRBV7-2 and TRBJ1-5, with D possibly being TRBD1 (5 bases). V dropped 2 bases and J dropped 3 bases, with 8 bases sitting between them. Germline lookup yields CDR1 SGHTA and CDR2 FQGNSA. This CDR3 spans 14 amino acids. This CDR3 is CASSLIRDNQPQHF. The CDR3 bases are TGTGCCAGCAGCTTAATCAGGGACAATCAGCCCCAGCATTTT. The full variable domain, in which reference TRBV7-2 and TRBJ1-5 provide the parts outside the CDR3, is GAGVSQSPSNKVTEKGKDVELRCDPISGHTALYWYRQSLGQGLEFLIYFQGNSAPDKSGLPSDRFSAERTGGSVSTLTIQRTQQEDSAVYLCASSLIRDNQPQHFGDGTRLSIL.

V gene TRBV6-5 combines with J gene TRBJ1-1, with TRBD1 as a possible D gene (6 bases). Trimming removed 5 bases from V and 7 bases from J, with 14 bases in between. Germline loops: CDR1 MNHEY, CDR2 SVGAGI. The CDR3 loop spans 13 amino acids. Written as DNA, the CDR3 is TGTGCCAGCAGTAACGGGCAGGGGATTGAAGCTTTCTTT. It translates to CASSNGQGIEAFF.

This sequence joins TRBV6-5 and TRBJ2-7, with 10 bases matching TRBD1. The CDR3 length is 15 residues. V shed 6 bases, J shed 2 bases, and the junction held 7 bases outside the gene matches. The germline V gene encodes CDR1 MNHEY and CDR2 SVGAGI. The CDR3 DNA sequence: TGTGCCAGCAGAGACAGGGGGCTAGTTACCTACGAGCAGTACTTC. Translating gives CASRDRGLVTYEQYF.

There are a few counts of this clone. The chain has TRBV5-4 and TRBJ2-2; TRBD2 might be the D (5 bases). The germline CDR1 and CDR2 sequences are SGHNT and YYREEE (reference sequence). This CDR3 has 15 residues. V was cut by 0 bases and J by 8 bases, with 14 bases left in between. The CDR3 protein is CASSLAGTQRGELFF. CDR3 nucleotides: TGTGCCAGCAGCTTGGCCGGCACACAGCGGGGGGAGCTGTTTTTT.

J is TRBJ2-7 and V is TRBV5-1; 7 bases fit TRBD1. The germline V gene has CDR1 SGHRS and CDR2 YFSETQ. Trimming removed 0 bases from V and 4 bases from J; junction bases left unmatched: 13. The CDR3 has 17 residues. The CDR3 region has the DNA TGCGCCAGCAGCTTGGATTGGCAGGGCGACAGGGTGTACGAGCAGTACTTC. Translation gives CASSLDWQGDRVYEQYF.

The chain joins TRBV4-3 to TRBJ1-1, with D maybe TRBD1 (6 bases). Germline CDR1 and CDR2: LGHNA and YSLEER. V lost 0 bases to trimming and J lost 8 bases, with 13 bases between them. The length of the CDR3 is 14 residues. Here the CDR3 reads CASSQDTGRREAFF. The DNA for the CDR3 is TGCGCCAGCAGCCAAGACACAGGGAGGAGGGAAGCTTTCTTT.

V is TRBV7-8 and J is TRBJ2-1; D ambiguous. Trimming stripped 1 base from V and 6 bases from J, with 10 bases between. The CDR3 is made up of 14 amino acids. CDR1 and CDR2 from the germline V gene are SGHVS and FQNEAQ. The CDR3 DNA follows: TGTGCCAGCAGCTTAGTTAAAACTGGCAATGAGCAGTTCTTC. Its translation: CASSLVKTGNEQFF.

The chain uses TRBV5-1 and TRBJ1-1; D might be TRBD1 (6 bases). This CDR3 region has 17 residues. Germline assignment: CDR1 SGHRS and CDR2 YFSETQ. V dropped 0 bases and J dropped 1 base, with 16 bases sitting between them. The CDR3 DNA follows: TGCGCCAGCAGCTTGGGTACCTACAGGGTTTGGAACACTGAAGCTTTCTTT. It specifies CASSLGTYRVWNTEAFF.